These 2 T cell receptor beta chains share one sample of origin, sequenced in a study of blood T cell repertoires in COVID-19. The method was immunoSEQ multiplex PCR; TCRdb's version includes in-frame clones alone and lacks a portion of them. This sample has more than 95,000 clones, with 75% to 95% found just once. What was sequenced was peripheral blood. The receptors originated from a human donor in a cohort sampled during active COVID-19.

The J gene is TRBJ2-3, the V gene TRBV2; 9 bases agree with TRBD1. This CDR3 spans 15 amino acids. V trimming: 5 bases; J trimming: 2 bases; junction bases outside the gene matches: 5. Per the germline V gene, CDR1 is SNHLY and CDR2 is FYNNEI. CDR3 sequence reads: CASSLRDRATDTQYF. CDR3 DNA: TGTGCCAGCAGTCTCCGGGACAGGGCCACAGATACGCAGTATTTT. Drawing the rest from reference TRBV2 and TRBJ2-3, the complete variable domain is EPEVTQTPSHQVTQMGQEVILRCVPISNHLYFYWYRQILGQKVEFLVSFYNNEISEKSEIFDDQFSVERPDGSNFTLKIRSTKLEDSAMYFCASSLRDRATDTQYFGPGTRLTVL.

The rearrangement links TRBV2 to TRBJ1-2, with 7 bases that match TRBD1. V shed 6 bases and J 3 bases; nucleotides not matched to a gene: 16. Germline CDR1 is SNHLY and CDR2 is FYNNEI. CDR3 length: 17 residues. The CDR3 sequence is CASSGPMTGLFDYGYTF. DNA for the CDR3: TGTGCCAGCAGCGGACCAATGACAGGGTTATTCGACTATGGCTACACCTTC.